This is a list of T cell receptor beta chains from one sample in a study of breast tumors, draining lymph nodes, adjacent tissues. TCRdb recomputed calls from the multiplex PCR reads with MiXCR, one row per CDR3 protein. The sample includes more than 250,000 distinct CDR3 sequences, 30% of them seen just once. The sample comprised axillary lymph node tissue. All receptors come from a female donor with breast cancer. Some clones in this sample may be carry-over from other donors' samples. Both conserved end residues are trimmed from each CDR3.

j_call | v_call | cdr3_aa
TRBJ1-5 | TRBV19 | ASSIRGTDSNQPQH
TRBJ2-6 | TRBV19 | ASRDRAGSGANVLT
TRBJ2-1 | TRBV5-1 | ASRPGLAEFGQF
TRBJ2-7 | TRBV7-9 | ASSSISDSTYEQY
TRBJ1-6 | TRBV7-9 | ASSFLAGTGSSPLH
TRBJ2-5 | TRBV11-3 | ASSLDSTEETQY
TRBJ2-7 | TRBV7-9 | ASSLAPNEQY
TRBJ2-7 | TRBV30 | AWSVRDSASYEQY
TRBJ2-3 | TRBV6-4 | ASRGTSGRTDTQY
TRBJ2-5 | TRBV15 | ATSRDSPARQETQY
TRBJ1-5 | TRBV7-9 | ASSLGDSVEPQH
TRBJ2-5 | TRBV6-4 | ASMRSGETQY
TRBJ2-5 | TRBV11-1 | ASSIPTDFQETQY